The present T cell receptor (beta chain) was sequenced within a study of blood T cell repertoires in COVID-19. Participants spanned ages about 18 to 100 years and resided in around 25 US areas. Original processing methods: The authors estimated nucleated cell counts from reference gene primer amplification. TCRdb keeps only in-frame clones here, not all; method: immunoSEQ multiplex PCR. V, J and clone size are taken as reported in that table, and D and trimming were inferred from the DNA itself. Of a few hundred thousand clones listed, less than 90% are singletons. CDR1 is MNHEY and CDR2 is SVGAGI in the germline V gene. Trimming cost V 0 bases and J 0 bases, with 10 bases left between them. The CDR3 loop spans 16 amino acids.

The sequence was obtained from a woman aged 60 to 75 who had recovered from COVID-19. The gene calls are TRBV6-5 and TRBJ2-3, with D possibly being TRBD2 (6 bases). Material: PBMCs or T cells enriched from blood (not recorded which). The CDR3 spells CASSYSGTGSTDTQYF. The CDR3 DNA reads as TGTGCCAGCAGTTACTCCGGGACTGGGAGCACAGATACGCAGTATTTT.